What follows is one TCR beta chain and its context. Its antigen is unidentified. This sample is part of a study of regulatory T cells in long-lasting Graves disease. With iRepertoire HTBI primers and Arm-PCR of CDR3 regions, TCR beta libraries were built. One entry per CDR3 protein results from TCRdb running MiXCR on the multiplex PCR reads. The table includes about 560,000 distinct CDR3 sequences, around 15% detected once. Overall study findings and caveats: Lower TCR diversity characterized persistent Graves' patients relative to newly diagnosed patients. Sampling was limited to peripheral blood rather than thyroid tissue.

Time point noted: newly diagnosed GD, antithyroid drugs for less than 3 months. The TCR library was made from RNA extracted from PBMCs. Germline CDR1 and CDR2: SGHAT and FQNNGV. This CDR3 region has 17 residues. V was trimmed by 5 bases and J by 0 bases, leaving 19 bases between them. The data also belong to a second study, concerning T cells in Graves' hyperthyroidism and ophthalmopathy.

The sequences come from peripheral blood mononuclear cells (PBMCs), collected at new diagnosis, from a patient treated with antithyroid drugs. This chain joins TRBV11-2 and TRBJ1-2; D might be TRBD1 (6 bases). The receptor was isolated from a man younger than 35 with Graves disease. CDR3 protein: CASSVRAGGATNYGYTF. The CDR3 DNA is TGTGCCAGCAGCGTCCGGGCCGGGGGGGCCACTAACTATGGCTACACCTTC.